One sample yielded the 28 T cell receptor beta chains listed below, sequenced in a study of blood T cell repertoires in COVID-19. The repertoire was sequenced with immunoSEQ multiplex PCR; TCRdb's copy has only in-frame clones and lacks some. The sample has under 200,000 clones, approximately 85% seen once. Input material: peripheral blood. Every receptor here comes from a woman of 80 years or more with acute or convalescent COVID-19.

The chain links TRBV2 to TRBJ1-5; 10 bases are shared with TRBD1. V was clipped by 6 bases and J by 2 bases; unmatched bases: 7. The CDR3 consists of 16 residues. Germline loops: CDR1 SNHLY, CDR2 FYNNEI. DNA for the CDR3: TGTGCCAGCAGGAGGGGACAGGGGATGGGCAATCAGCCCCAGCATTTT. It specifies CASRRGQGMGNQPQHF.

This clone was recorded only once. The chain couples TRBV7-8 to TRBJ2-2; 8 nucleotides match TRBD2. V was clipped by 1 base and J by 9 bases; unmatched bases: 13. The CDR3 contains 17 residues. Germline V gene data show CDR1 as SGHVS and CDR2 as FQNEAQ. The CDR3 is CASSLGVAWSGGRELFF. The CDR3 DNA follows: TGTGCCAGCAGCTTAGGGGTGGCTTGGAGCGGGGGCCGGGAGCTGTTTTTT.

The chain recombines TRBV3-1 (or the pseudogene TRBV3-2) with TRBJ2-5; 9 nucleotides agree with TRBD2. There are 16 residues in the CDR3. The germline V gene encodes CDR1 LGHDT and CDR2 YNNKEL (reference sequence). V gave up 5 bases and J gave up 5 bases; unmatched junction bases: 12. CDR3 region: CASSLRSGGFRETQYF. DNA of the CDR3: TGTGCCAGCAGCTTGAGGAGCGGGGGGTTCCGGGAGACCCAGTACTTC.

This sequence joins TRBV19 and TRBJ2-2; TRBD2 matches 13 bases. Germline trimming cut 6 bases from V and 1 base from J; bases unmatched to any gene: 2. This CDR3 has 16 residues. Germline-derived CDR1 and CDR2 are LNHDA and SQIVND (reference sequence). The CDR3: CASSRLAGGNTGELFF. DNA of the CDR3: TGTGCCAGTAGCAGACTAGCGGGAGGGAACACCGGGGAGCTGTTTTTT.

CDR3 nucleotide sequence: TGTGCCAGCTCGCGGGGACAGGGAAAAGAAAAACTGTTTTTT. As protein: CASSRGQGKEKLFF. The rearrangement links TRBV18 to TRBJ1-4; 9 nucleotides match TRBD1. From germline, CDR1 is KGHSH and CDR2 LQKENI. The CDR3 runs to 14 residues. V was pared by 6 bases and J by 8 bases, with 7 bases of the junction left unmatched. Together with reference TRBV18 and TRBJ1-4, the CDR3 gives the full variable domain: NAGVMQNPRHLVRRRGQEARLRCSPMKGHSHVYWYRQLPEEGLKFMVYLQKENIIDESGMPKERFSAEFPKEGPSILRIQQVVRGDSAAYFCASSRGQGKEKLFFGSGTQLSVL.

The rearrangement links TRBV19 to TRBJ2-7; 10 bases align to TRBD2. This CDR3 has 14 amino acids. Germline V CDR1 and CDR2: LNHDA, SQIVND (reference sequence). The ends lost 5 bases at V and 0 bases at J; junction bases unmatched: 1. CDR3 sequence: CASSPSGSSYEQYF. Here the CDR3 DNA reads TGTGCCAGTAGTCCTAGCGGGAGCTCCTACGAGCAGTACTTC.

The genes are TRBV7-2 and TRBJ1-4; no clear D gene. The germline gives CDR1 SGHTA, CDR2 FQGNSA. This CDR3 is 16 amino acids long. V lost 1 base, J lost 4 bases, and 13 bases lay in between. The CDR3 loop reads CASSLVYGEGNEKLFF. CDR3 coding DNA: TGTGCCAGCAGCTTAGTCTACGGCGAGGGTAATGAAAAACTGTTTTTT.

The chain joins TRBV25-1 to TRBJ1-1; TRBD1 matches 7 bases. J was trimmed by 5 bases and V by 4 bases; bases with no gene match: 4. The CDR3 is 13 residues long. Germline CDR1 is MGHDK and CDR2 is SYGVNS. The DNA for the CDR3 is TGTGCCAGCAGTGTTCTCAGGGGGACTGAAGCTTTCTTT. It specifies CASSVLRGTEAFF. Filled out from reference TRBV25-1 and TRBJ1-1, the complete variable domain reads EADIYQTPRYLVIGTGKKITLECSQTMGHDKMYWYQQDPGMELHLIHYSYGVNSTEKGDLSSESTVSRIRTEHFPLTLESARPSHTSQYLCASSVLRGTEAFFGQGTRLTVV.

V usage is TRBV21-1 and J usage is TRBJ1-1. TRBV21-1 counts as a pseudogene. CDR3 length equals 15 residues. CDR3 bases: TGTGCCAGGAAACAAAGACCCTCCGGGTTGGCTGAAGCTTTCTTT. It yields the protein CARKQRPSGLAEAFF.

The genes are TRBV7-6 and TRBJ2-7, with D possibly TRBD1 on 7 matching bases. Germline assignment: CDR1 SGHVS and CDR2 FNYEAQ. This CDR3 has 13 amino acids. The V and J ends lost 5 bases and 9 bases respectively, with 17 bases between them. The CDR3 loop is CASSPGPGGGQYF. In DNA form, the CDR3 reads TGTGCCAGCAGCCCCGGCCCAGGGGGAGGGCAGTACTTC.

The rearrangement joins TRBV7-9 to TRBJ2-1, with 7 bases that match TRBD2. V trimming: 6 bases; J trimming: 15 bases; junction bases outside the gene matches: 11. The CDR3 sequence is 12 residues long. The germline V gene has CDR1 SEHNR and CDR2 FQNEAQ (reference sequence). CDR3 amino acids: CASSRSGRAGFF. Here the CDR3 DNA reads TGTGCCAGCAGTCGGAGTGGGAGGGCCGGGTTCTTC.

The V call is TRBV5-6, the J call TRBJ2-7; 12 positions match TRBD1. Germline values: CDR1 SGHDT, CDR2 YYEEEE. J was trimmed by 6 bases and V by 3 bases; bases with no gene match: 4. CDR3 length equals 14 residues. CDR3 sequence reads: CASSWGTGGFEQYF. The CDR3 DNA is TGTGCCAGCAGCTGGGGGACAGGGGGCTTCGAGCAGTACTTC.

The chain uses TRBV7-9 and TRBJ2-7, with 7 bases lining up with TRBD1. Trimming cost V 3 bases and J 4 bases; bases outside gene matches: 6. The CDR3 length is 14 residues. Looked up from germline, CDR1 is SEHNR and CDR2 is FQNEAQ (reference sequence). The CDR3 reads CASSLGAGGYEQYF. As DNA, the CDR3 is TGTGCCAGCAGCTTGGGGGCAGGGGGATACGAGCAGTACTTC.

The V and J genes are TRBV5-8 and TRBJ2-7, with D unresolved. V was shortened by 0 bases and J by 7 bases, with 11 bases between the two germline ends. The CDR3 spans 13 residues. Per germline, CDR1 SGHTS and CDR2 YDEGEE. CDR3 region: CASSLVPLREQYF. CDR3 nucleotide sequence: TGTGCCAGCAGCTTGGTGCCATTGAGGGAGCAGTACTTC.

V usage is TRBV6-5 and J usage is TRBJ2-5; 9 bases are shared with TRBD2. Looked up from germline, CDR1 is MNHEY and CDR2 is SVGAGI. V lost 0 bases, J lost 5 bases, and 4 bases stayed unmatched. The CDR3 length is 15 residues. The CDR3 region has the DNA TGTGCCAGCAGTTACTCCCGGCTAGCGGGGGAGACCCAGTACTTC. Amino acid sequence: CASSYSRLAGETQYF.

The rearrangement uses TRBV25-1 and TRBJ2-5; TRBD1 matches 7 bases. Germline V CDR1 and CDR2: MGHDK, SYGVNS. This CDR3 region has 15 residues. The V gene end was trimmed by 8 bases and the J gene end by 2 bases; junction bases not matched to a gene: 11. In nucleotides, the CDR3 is TGTGCCAGCTTAACTCCGGGACAGAGGCAAGAGACCCAGTACTTC. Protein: CASLTPGQRQETQYF.

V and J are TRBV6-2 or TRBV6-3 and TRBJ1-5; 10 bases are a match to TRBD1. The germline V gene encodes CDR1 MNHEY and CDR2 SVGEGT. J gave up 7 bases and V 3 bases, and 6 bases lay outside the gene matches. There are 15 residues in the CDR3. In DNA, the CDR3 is TGTGCCAGCAGTTATGGGACAGGGGTGAACCAGCCCCAGCATTTT. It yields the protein CASSYGTGVNQPQHF.

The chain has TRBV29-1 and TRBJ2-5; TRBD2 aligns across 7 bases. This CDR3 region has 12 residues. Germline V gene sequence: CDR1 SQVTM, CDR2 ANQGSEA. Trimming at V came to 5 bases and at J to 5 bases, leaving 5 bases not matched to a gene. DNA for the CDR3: TGCAGCGTTTGGGAGGGCTGGGAGACCCAGTACTTC. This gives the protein CSVWEGWETQYF.

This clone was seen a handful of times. The CDR3 here is CASSPAAQNYGYTF. The CDR3 DNA reads as TGTGCCAGCAGTCCAGCAGCGCAGAACTATGGCTACACCTTC. The V and J genes are TRBV27 and TRBJ1-2; no clear D gene. The CDR3 contains 14 residues. Germline values: CDR1 MNHEY, CDR2 SMNVEV (reference sequence). Trimming left V 5 bases short and J 2 bases short, with 12 bases between.

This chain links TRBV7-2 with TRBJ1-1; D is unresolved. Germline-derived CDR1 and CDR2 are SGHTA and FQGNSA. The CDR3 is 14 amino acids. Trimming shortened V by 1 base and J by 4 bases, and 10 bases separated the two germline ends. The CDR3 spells CASSLVARSTEAFF. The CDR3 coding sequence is TGTGCCAGCAGCTTAGTTGCCAGATCCACTGAAGCTTTCTTT.

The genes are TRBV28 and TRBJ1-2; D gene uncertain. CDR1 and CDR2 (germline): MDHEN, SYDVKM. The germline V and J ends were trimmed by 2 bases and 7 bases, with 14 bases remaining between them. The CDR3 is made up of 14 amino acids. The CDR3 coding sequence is TGTGCCAGCAGTTTACGGGAAAACCGCAGTGGCTACACCTTC. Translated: CASSLRENRSGYTF.

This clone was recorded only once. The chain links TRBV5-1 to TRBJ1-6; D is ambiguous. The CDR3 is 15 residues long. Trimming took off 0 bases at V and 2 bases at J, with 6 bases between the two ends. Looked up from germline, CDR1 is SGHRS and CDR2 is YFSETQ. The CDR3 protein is CASSLGEPYNSPLHF. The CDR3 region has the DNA TGCGCCAGCAGCTTGGGGGAGCCCTATAATTCACCCCTCCACTTT.

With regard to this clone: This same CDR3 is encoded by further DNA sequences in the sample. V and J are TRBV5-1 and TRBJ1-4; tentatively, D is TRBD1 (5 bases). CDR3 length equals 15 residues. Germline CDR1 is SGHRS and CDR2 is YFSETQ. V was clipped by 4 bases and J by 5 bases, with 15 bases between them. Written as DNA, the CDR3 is TGCGCCAGCAGCCTGGGGAGTGGGGGGAATGAAAAACTGTTTTTT. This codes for CASSLGSGGNEKLFF.

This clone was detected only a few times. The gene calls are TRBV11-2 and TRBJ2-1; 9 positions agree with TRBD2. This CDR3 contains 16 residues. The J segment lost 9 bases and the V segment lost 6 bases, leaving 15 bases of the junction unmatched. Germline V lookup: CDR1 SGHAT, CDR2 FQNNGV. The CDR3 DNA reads TGTGCCAGCAGTCCTGAGGTTGCAGCGGGGGGCACTGAGCAGTTCTTC. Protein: CASSPEVAAGGTEQFF.

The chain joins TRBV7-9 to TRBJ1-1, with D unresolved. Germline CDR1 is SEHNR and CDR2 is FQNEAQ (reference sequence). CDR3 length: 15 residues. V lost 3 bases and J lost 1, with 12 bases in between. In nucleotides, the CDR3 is TGTGCCAGCAGCTTGAAGAGGGCAGGGAACACTGAAGCTTTCTTT. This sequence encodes CASSLKRAGNTEAFF.

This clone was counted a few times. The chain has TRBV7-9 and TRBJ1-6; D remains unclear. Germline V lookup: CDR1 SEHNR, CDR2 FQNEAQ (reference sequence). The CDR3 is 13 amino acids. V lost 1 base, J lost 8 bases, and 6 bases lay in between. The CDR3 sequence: CASSLVEDSPLHF. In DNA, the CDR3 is TGTGCCAGCAGCTTAGTCGAGGATTCACCCCTCCACTTT.

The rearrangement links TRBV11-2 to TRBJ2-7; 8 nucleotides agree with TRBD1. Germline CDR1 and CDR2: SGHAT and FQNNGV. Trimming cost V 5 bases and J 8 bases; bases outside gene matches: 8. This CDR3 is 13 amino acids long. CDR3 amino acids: CASSLGTGRQQYF. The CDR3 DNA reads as TGTGCCAGCAGCCTAGGGACAGGCCGACAGCAGTACTTC.

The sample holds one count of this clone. The CDR3 region has the DNA TGTGCCAGTGGACAGGGGGCAGGGAACACTGAAGCTTTCTTT. Residues: CASGQGAGNTEAFF. The V and J genes are TRBV19 and TRBJ1-1; 11 positions match TRBD1. With V trimmed by 8 bases and J by 1 base, 3 bases remained unmatched. Germline V CDR1 and CDR2: LNHDA, SQIVND (reference sequence). This CDR3 comprises 14 residues. Full variable domain (missing parts from reference TRBV19 and TRBJ1-1): DGGITQSPKYLFRKEGQNVTLSCEQNLNHDAMYWYRQDPGQGLRLIYYSQIVNDFQKGDIAEGYSVSREKKESFPLTVTSAQKNPTAFYLCASGQGAGNTEAFFGQGTRLTVV.